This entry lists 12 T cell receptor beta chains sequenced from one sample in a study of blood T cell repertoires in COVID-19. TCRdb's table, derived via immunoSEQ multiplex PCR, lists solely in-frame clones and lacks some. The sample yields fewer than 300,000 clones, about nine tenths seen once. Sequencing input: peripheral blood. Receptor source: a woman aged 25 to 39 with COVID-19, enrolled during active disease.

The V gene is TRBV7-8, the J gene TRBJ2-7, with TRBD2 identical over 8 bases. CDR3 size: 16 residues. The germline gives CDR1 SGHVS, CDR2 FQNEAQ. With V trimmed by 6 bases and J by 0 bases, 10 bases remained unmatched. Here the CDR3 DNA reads TGTGCCAGCAGTCCCCGGGGGGGGAGAAGCTCCTACGAGCAGTACTTC. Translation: CASSPRGGRSSYEQYF.

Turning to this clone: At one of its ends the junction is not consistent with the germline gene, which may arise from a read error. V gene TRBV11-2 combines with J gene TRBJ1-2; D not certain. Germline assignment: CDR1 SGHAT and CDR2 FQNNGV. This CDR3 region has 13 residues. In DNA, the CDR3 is TGTGCCAGCAATGGAGAACTTATGTATGGCTGCACCTTC. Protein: CASNGELMYGCTF.

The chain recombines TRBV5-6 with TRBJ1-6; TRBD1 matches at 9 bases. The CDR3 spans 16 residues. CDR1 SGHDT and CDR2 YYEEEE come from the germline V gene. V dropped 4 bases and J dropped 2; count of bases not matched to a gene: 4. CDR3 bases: TGTGCCAGCAGCCCCGGGACAGGGACCTATAATTCACCCCTCCACTTT. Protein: CASSPGTGTYNSPLHF.

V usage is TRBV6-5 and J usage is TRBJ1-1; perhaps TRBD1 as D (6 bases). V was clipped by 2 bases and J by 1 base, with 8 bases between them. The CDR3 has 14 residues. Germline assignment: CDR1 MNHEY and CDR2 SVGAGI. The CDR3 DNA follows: TGTGCCAGCAGTTACGGGGGGGCGAACACTGAAGCTTTCTTT. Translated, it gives CASSYGGANTEAFF.

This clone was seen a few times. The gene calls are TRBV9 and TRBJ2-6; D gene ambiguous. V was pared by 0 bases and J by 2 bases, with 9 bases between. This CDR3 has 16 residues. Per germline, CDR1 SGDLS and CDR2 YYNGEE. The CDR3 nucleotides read TGTGCCAGCAGCGTAGATATCACAGCTGGGGCCAACGTCCTGACTTTC. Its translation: CASSVDITAGANVLTF.

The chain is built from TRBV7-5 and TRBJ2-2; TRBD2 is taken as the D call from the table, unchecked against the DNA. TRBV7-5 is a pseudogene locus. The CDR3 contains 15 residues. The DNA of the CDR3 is TGTGTCAGAAGCCCAAGAAACGGCGGCACCGGGGAGCTGTTTTTT. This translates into CVRSPRNGGTGELFF.

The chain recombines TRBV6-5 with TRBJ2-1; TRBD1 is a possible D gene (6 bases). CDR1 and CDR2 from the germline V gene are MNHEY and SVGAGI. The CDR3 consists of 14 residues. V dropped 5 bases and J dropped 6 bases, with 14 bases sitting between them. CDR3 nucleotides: TGTGCCAGCAGTCCGGGGACATTGTTCAATGAGCAGTTCTTC. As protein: CASSPGTLFNEQFF.

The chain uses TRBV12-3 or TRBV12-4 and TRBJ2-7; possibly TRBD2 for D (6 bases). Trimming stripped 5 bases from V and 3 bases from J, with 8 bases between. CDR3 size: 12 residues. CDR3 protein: CASSRGLYEQYF. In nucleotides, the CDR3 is TGTGCCAGCAGTAGGGGACTCTACGAGCAGTACTTC.

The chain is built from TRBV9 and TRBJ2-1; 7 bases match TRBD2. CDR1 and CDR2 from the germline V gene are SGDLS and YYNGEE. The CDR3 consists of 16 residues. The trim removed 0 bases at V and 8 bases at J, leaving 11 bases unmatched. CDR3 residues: CASSVDQRGTGDEQFF. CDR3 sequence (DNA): TGTGCCAGCAGCGTAGATCAGCGGGGTACTGGGGATGAGCAGTTCTTC. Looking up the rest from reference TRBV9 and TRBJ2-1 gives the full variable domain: DSGVTQTPKHLITATGQRVTLRCSPRSGDLSVYWYQQSLDQGLQFLIQYYNGEERAKGNILERFSAQQFPDLHSELNLSSLELGDSALYFCASSVDQRGTGDEQFFGPGTRLTVL.

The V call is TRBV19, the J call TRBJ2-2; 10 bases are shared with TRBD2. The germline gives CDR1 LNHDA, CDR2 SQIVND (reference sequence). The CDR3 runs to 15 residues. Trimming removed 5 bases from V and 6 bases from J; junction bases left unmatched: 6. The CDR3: CASSFVSGGAGELFF. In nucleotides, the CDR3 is TGTGCCAGTAGTTTCGTAAGCGGGGGGGCCGGGGAGCTGTTTTTT. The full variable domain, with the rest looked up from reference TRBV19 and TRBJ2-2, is DGGITQSPKYLFRKEGQNVTLSCEQNLNHDAMYWYRQDPGQGLRLIYYSQIVNDFQKGDIAEGYSVSREKKESFPLTVTSAQKNPTAFYLCASSFVSGGAGELFFGEGSRLTVL.

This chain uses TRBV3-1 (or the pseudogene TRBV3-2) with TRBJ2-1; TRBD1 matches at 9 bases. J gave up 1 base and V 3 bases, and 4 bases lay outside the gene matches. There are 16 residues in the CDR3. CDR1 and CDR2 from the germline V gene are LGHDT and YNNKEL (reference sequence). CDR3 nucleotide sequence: TGTGCCAGCAGCCATCAGGACAGGGGATCCTACAATGAGCAGTTCTTC. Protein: CASSHQDRGSYNEQFF.

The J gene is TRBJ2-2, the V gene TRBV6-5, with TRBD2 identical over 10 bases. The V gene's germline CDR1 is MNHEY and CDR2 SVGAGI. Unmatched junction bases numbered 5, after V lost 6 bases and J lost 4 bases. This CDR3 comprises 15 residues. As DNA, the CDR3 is TGTGCCAGCAGCCGGACTAGCGGCCTCACCGGGGAGCTGTTTTTT. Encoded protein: CASSRTSGLTGELFF.